Sequencing of this T cell receptor (beta chain) was carried out in a study of blood T cell repertoires in COVID-19. Across the study: Donors in the United States, Italy and Spain gave samples during acute or convalescent COVID-19. The cDNA or gDNA used as material had been derived from T cells, B-cell-depleted T cells, or PBMCs.

Original processing methods: Researchers report that nucleated cell counts were estimated from reference gene primer amplification. Some clones are missing from TCRdb's copy, which holds only in-frame ones; the method was immunoSEQ multiplex PCR. Clone size and the V and J calls come from that table; the DNA yielded D and trimming. In the table there are around 110,000 clones, around 86% of which are singletons. In germline, CDR1 is MGHDK, CDR2 SYGVNS. With V trimmed by 3 bases and J by 0 bases, 6 bases remained unmatched. CDR3 length equals 17 residues. The clonotype was recovered from a man between 65 and 80 years old with acute or convalescent COVID-19. The sequenced sample consisted of peripheral blood. The V and J genes are TRBV25-1 and TRBJ1-4, with TRBD1 matching over 8 bases. This chain's CDR3 is CASSERTGIATNEKLFF. In DNA form, the CDR3 reads TGTGCCAGCAGTGAGCGGACAGGGATCGCAACTAATGAAAAACTGTTTTTT.